This T cell receptor beta chain is from a study of patients and donors after allogeneic stem cell transplantation. The CDR3 runs to 15 residues. Trimming pared 5 bases from V and 0 bases from J, leaving 13 bases between. The germline V gene has CDR1 LNHDA and CDR2 SQIVND (reference sequence). TCRdb reprocessed the RT-PCR reads via MiXCR and lists one record per CDR3 protein. The sample records some 200,000 distinct CDR3 sequences, less than 45% being singletons. The rearrangement links TRBV19 to TRBJ1-1, with D hard to call. Sequenced material: blood, either unsorted or a sorted T cell fraction (not recorded which). The receptor comes from a human donor who was either an allogeneic HSCT recipient or a stem cell or donor lymphocyte infusion donor (not recorded which). It is not recorded whose cells these are; they may come from a transplant donor. This CDR3 is CASSPMTGMNTEAFF. The CDR3 region has the DNA TGTGCCAGTAGTCCCATGACGGGCATGAACACTGAAGCTTTCTTT.